The present T cell receptor beta chain was sequenced within a study of T cell responses to AZD1222 COVID-19 vaccine. Findings and caveats of the study: Recipients of AZD1222 seropositive at baseline numbered only 6 or 7. Sampling captured repertoires only after the peak T cell response. Rises in breadth and depth of Spike-specific TCRs came after two AZD1222 doses.

Note on this clone: The target antigen is unknown.

Trimming took off 3 bases at V and 2 bases at J, with 7 bases between the two ends. Germline V gene lookup returns CDR1 LGHNT and CDR2 FRNRAP. The length of the CDR3 is 13 residues. TCRdb's copy holds only in-frame clones and misses some; the assay was immunoSEQ multiplex PCR. The sample includes approximately 150,000 clones, around 90% seen only once; the top ten take approximately 2%. The specimen was peripheral blood, collected on day 0 of AZD1222 vaccination. This rearrangement joins TRBV12-5 to TRBJ2-5, with no clear D. The clonotype originates from an adult in good health. The CDR3 region is CASGLSQQETQYF. The CDR3 DNA sequence: TGTGCTAGTGGTTTAAGCCAGCAAGAGACCCAGTACTTC.